The 27 T cell receptor beta chains below come from one sample, sequenced in a study of tumor-infiltrating lymphocytes in primary liver carcinoma. With a constant-region primer, TCR beta cDNA was made from roughly 500 ng of total RNA. Three rounds of nested multiplex PCR with slightly modified ARM-PCR produced TCR beta libraries. For approximately 9 cycles apiece, the opening two PCR rounds ran with TRBV1-TRBV30 forward primers and a C-beta reverse primer. In TCRdb, the multiplex PCR reads were re-called with MiXCR into one record per CDR3 protein. The table has 50,000 to 70,000 distinct CDR3 sequences, 55% to 75% seen once. Unsorted bulk tissue of about 19-31 mg yielded co-extracted RNA and DNA. Sequenced input: liver tumor tissue from sampling region 2. Noted subset: tumor region T2, inferior pole. These receptors were taken from a man aged 35 to 55 with primary liver carcinoma and hepatitis B virus infection.

A remark on this clonotype: An end of the junction differs from the germline gene, which may be a read error. The chain carries TRBV4-2 and TRBJ2-3; 10 positions match TRBD2. This CDR3 contains 18 residues. The germline V gene has CDR1 LGHNA and CDR2 YNFKEQ. CDR3 protein: CVSIQVALLAGATGTQYF. The CDR3 DNA is TGTGTCAGTATCCAAGTGGCGCTTCTAGCGGGAGCGACAGGTACGCAGTATTTT.

This clonotype was observed many times. The rearrangement uses TRBV15 and TRBJ2-1; 9 nucleotides align to TRBD2. Trimming cost V 0 bases and J 14 bases; bases outside gene matches: 8. CDR3 length equals 14 residues. Germline CDR1 LNHNV, CDR2 YYDKDF (reference sequence). CDR3 amino acids: CATSRDLAGTEEFF. The DNA for the CDR3 is TGTGCCACCAGCAGAGACCTAGCGGGGACAGAGGAGTTCTTC.

The J gene is TRBJ2-6, the V gene TRBV25-1; TRBD1 agrees at 9 bases. The CDR3 is made up of 21 amino acids. Germline V gene data show CDR1 as MGHDK and CDR2 as SYGVNS. The ends lost 6 bases at V and 4 bases at J; junction bases unmatched: 22. The CDR3 loop is CASSHFISDRGAQTGANVLTF. CDR3 nucleotides: TGTGCCAGCAGCCATTTCATCTCGGACAGGGGCGCCCAGACCGGGGCCAACGTCCTGACTTTC.

A remark on this clonotype: A much larger clonotype is one base distant, so this may be a read error. The CDR3 DNA is TGCAGGGTTGAAGCGGGACACGGCCAAGAGACCCAGTACTTC. Its protein product is CRVEAGHGQETQYF. The chain carries TRBV29-1 and TRBJ2-5; perhaps TRBD2 as D (7 bases). The CDR3 has 14 residues. Germline CDR1 and CDR2: SQVTM and ANQGSEA.

Worth noting for this clonotype: Germline and junction disagree at one end, which may indicate a read error. DNA of the CDR3: TGTGCCAGCAGTTTACGGGTAAGGCGGTCCCGTCGCATACACAATGAGGAGTTCTTC. Protein product: CASSLRVRRSRRIHNEEFF. This chain links TRBV12-3 or TRBV12-4 with TRBJ2-1; D not certain. The CDR3 loop spans 19 amino acids.

This clonotype was observed many times. The chain combines TRBV4-3 with TRBJ1-6; 10 bases are a match to TRBD1. Germline CDR1 and CDR2: LGHNA and YSLEER. This CDR3 is 16 amino acids long. V lost 5 bases and J lost 7; bases outside the gene matches: 8. The CDR3 DNA reads TGCGCCAGCAGCTCCTGGGACAGGGGAAGGAATTCACCCCTCCACTTT. It translates to CASSSWDRGRNSPLHF.

A remark on this clonotype: At one of its ends the junction is not consistent with the germline gene, which may arise from a read error. J is TRBJ2-5 and V is TRBV11-1, with D maybe TRBD2 (5 bases). There are 12 residues in the CDR3. Germline assignment: CDR1 SGHAT and CDR2 FQDESV (reference sequence). The CDR3: CASNLRGKVQYF. In DNA, the CDR3 is TGTGCCAGCAACTTAAGAGGGAAGGTCCAGTACTTC.

On this clonotype: As the CDR3 is not closed by the conserved phenylalanine or tryptophan, this likely results from a read error. This chain connects TRBV5-5 to TRBJ2-5; perhaps TRBD2 as D (5 bases). The germline CDR1 and CDR2 sequences are SGHKS and YYEKEE (reference sequence). The CDR3 consists of 15 residues. The CDR3 loop reads CACSLIPRAQETQYL. The CDR3, as DNA: TGTGCCTGCAGCTTGATTCCGAGGGCCCAGGAGACTCAGTACCTC.

The count of this clonotype is one. The final CDR3 position lacks the conserved phenylalanine or tryptophan, pointing to a likely read error. This sequence joins TRBV6-5 and TRBJ1-1; D gene ambiguous. This CDR3 has 13 amino acids. Trimming left V 7 bases short and J 2 bases short, with 11 bases between. The V gene's germline CDR1 is MNHEY and CDR2 SVGAGI. The CDR3 nucleotides read TGTGCCAGCATCGGGCAGTTCAACACTGAAGCTTTCTCT. This sequence encodes CASIGQFNTEAFS.

In regard to this clonotype: The junction departs from germline at one end; a sequencing error may be responsible. The chain couples TRBV10-3 to TRBJ2-7; 9 nucleotides line up with TRBD2. The CDR3 contains 19 residues. CDR1 is ENHRY and CDR2 is SYGVKD in the germline V gene. The CDR3 DNA reads as TGTGCTATCACCAAACGAACGGGACTAGCAGGAGGGTTCTCCTACGAGCAGTACTTC. Translating gives CAITKRTGLAGGFSYEQYF.

This clonotype was counted only a few times. The V call is TRBV6-2 or TRBV6-3, the J call TRBJ1-5; D gene unclear. The CDR3 loop spans 14 amino acids. The germline V gene encodes CDR1 MNHEY and CDR2 SVGEGT. V was cut by 4 bases and J by 4 bases, with 11 bases left in between. The CDR3 loop reads CASSFPVLNQPQHF. The DNA for the CDR3 is TGTGCCAGCAGTTTCCCTGTTCTAAATCAGCCCCAGCATTTT.

There are many counts of this clonotype. J is TRBJ2-7 and V is TRBV5-1, with TRBD2 as a possible D gene (5 bases). Between the trimmed V and J ends, which lost 0 bases and 0 bases, there was a span of 7 bases. CDR1 is SGHRS and CDR2 is YFSETQ in the germline V gene. CDR3 length: 14 residues. CDR3 nucleotides: TGCGCCAGCAGCTTGGAGCGGAGCTCCTACGAGCAGTACTTC. Translated: CASSLERSSYEQYF.

A note on this clonotype: One end of the junction varies from germline; a read error may be responsible. The chain couples TRBV4-3 to TRBJ2-3; no clear D. Germline loops: CDR1 LGHNA, CDR2 YSLEER. The CDR3 spans 16 residues. CDR3 nucleotides: TGCGCTAGCAGTCAAGAAGAACGGCAAAGGGTGGATACGCAGTATTTT. It yields the protein CASSQEERQRVDTQYF.

Remarks on this clonotype: The limits of the CDR3 on the DNA are not certain, so only TCRdb's listed CDR3 is given. The chain carries TRBV4-3 and TRBJ1-6; the table's TRBD1 call for D was not verified on the DNA. Germline CDR1 LGHNA, CDR2 YSLEER. The CDR3 is 15 amino acids long, termini counted. The CDR3 is CASSQVGQGNSPLQF.

Notes on this clonotype: The junction differs from germline at one of its ends, possibly a read error. The CDR3 spells CASSLDLSNNERFF. CDR3 DNA sequence: TGTGCCAGCAGCTTAGACCTCTCGAACAATGAGCGGTTCTTC. The chain employs TRBV11-3 and TRBJ2-1; no firm D call. In germline, CDR1 is SGHNT, CDR2 YENEEA. CDR3 length: 14 amino acids.

The rearrangement links TRBV11-2 to TRBJ2-7, with 12 bases aligning to TRBD2. V gave up 5 bases and J gave up 7 bases; unmatched junction bases: 6. Germline V gene data show CDR1 as SGHAT and CDR2 as FQNNGV. The CDR3 is 14 residues long. CDR3 in DNA: TGTGCCAGCAGCCAGACTAGCGGGAGTAGTGAGCAGTACTTC. It codes for CASSQTSGSSEQYF.

This clonotype was observed a handful of times. V gene TRBV5-1 combines with J gene TRBJ1-2, with D perhaps TRBD1 (5 bases). The ends were cut back, 3 bases at V and 6 bases at J, with 15 bases in the middle. The CDR3 length is 14 residues. The germline gives CDR1 SGHRS, CDR2 YFSETQ. The CDR3 here is CASSSSGRVDGYTF. The DNA of the CDR3 is TGCGCCAGCAGCTCCTCGGGCAGGGTGGATGGCTACACCTTC.

As to this clonotype: This may come from a read error, since a much larger clone is one base off. The CDR3 ends on some other residue instead of the conserved phenylalanine or tryptophan, so this is likely a read error. This CDR3 is CAVPRGSNTGELFL. The CDR3 DNA reads as TGTGCCGTCCCACGGGGCTCGAACACCGGGGAGCTGTTTCTT. The chain recombines TRBV6-2 or TRBV6-3 with TRBJ2-2, with D perhaps given as TRBD1 or TRBD2 (5 bases each). CDR3 length equals 14 residues. Germline lookup yields CDR1 MNHEY and CDR2 SVGEGT. The V gene lost 11 bases and the J gene lost 0 bases, with 13 bases spanning the gap.

For this clonotype: It may be a read error: a sequence one base away is much more abundant. The J gene is TRBJ2-7, the V gene TRBV7-8, with D possibly TRBD2 on 6 matching bases. The CDR3 loop spans 15 amino acids. Germline values: CDR1 SGHVS, CDR2 FQNEAQ. CDR3 nucleotides: TGTGCCAGCAGCTTAGCGCGGGGCCGGGCCTACGGGCAGTACTTC. Amino acids: CASSLARGRAYGQYF. Variable domain in full (rest from reference TRBV7-8 and TRBJ2-7): GAGVSQSPRYKVAKRGQDVALRCDPISGHVSLFWYQQALGQGPEFLTYFQNEAQLDKSGLPSDRFFAERPEGSVSTLKIQRTQQEDSAVYLCASSLARGRAYGQYFGPGTRLTVT.

Many counts were recorded for this clonotype. The V and J genes are TRBV11-1 and TRBJ2-3; 7 nucleotides agree with TRBD1. Per germline, CDR1 SGHAT and CDR2 FQDESV (reference sequence). CDR3 size: 15 residues. V lost 1 base to trimming and J lost 6 bases; unmatched junction nucleotides: 7. Here the CDR3 DNA reads TGTGCCAGCAGCTTAGGAAGGGGGCGCGTGGATACGCAGTATTTT. Translation: CASSLGRGRVDTQYF. The complete variable domain, with remaining parts taken from reference TRBV11-1 and TRBJ2-3, reads EAEVAQSPRYKITEKSQAVAFWCDPISGHATLYWYRQILGQGPELLVQFQDESVVDDSQLPKDRFSAERLKGVDSTLKIQPAELGDSAMYLCASSLGRGRVDTQYFGPGTRLTVL.

This clonotype was seen more than once but under ten times. The rearrangement uses TRBV29-1 and TRBJ2-1, with D possibly being TRBD1 (6 bases). Per germline, CDR1 SQVTM and CDR2 ANQGSEA. The CDR3 loop spans 15 amino acids. Trimming stripped 8 bases from V and 0 bases from J, with 17 bases between. CDR3 in DNA: TGCAGCTCCACTGGGACACAGGGCTCCTACAATGAGCAGTTCTTC. Protein product: CSSTGTQGSYNEQFF.

The chain links TRBV10-2 to TRBJ1-2; D may be TRBD1 (6 bases). The germline V and J ends were trimmed by 4 bases and 2 bases, with 11 bases remaining between them. CDR1 and CDR2 from the germline V gene are WSHSY and SAAADI. The CDR3 has 14 amino acids. The CDR3 sequence is CASSGQGMNYGYTF. The CDR3 DNA is TGCGCCAGCAGTGGGCAGGGGATGAACTATGGCTACACCTTC.

A single count supports this clonotype. Likely a read error: the CDR3 ends without its conserved phenylalanine or tryptophan. The J gene is TRBJ2-1, the V gene TRBV11-3; D might be TRBD1 (5 bases). Trimming shortened V by 10 bases and J by 11 bases, and 18 bases separated the two germline ends. The CDR3 consists of 12 residues. The germline V gene encodes CDR1 SGHNT and CDR2 YENEEA. CDR3 sequence: CANISRVGKQFL. The CDR3 DNA sequence: TGTGCCAACATCAGCAGGGTTGGCAAGCAGTTCCTC.

The table lists this clonotype with a count of one. The chain carries TRBV29-1 and TRBJ1-4, with D perhaps matching TRBD1 (5 bases). The CDR3 is 13 amino acids. Trimming pared 4 bases from V and 7 bases from J, leaving 13 bases between. Germline V lookup: CDR1 SQVTM, CDR2 ANQGSEA. The CDR3 DNA reads TGCAGCGTTGGCCTGGGGCGGAGTGAAAAACTGTTTTTT. Residues: CSVGLGRSEKLFF.

This clonotype showed up many times. The genes are TRBV11-3 and TRBJ2-2; a weak D match, TRBD1 (6 bases). The CDR3 consists of 15 residues. Trimming removed 3 bases at V and 10 bases at J, with 18 bases between. CDR1 SGHNT and CDR2 YENEEA come from the germline V gene. The CDR3 sequence: CASSLSPRGDAELFF. DNA for the CDR3: TGTGCCAGCAGCTTGTCCCCCAGGGGCGATGCGGAGCTGTTTTTT.

Points on this clonotype: One end of the junction fails to match germline, which may point to a read error. The rearrangement uses TRBV29-1 and TRBJ2-5; TRBD1 aligns across 10 bases. This CDR3 contains 15 residues. Germline CDR1 reads SQVTM; CDR2 reads ANQGSEA. Here the CDR3 reads CSVDIDRGRGETQYF. The CDR3 DNA follows: TGCAGCGTCGATATCGACAGGGGGCGCGGAGAGACCCAGTATTTC.

Worth noting for this clonotype: An end of the junction differs from the germline gene, which may be a read error. The chain has TRBV4-3 and TRBJ2-2; the D is unclear. CDR3 length: 13 amino acids. Germline V lookup: CDR1 LGHNA, CDR2 YSLEER. In nucleotides, the CDR3 is TGCGCCAGCAACCAAGATTGGTACGGGGAGCTGTTTTTT. Amino acids: CASNQDWYGELFF.